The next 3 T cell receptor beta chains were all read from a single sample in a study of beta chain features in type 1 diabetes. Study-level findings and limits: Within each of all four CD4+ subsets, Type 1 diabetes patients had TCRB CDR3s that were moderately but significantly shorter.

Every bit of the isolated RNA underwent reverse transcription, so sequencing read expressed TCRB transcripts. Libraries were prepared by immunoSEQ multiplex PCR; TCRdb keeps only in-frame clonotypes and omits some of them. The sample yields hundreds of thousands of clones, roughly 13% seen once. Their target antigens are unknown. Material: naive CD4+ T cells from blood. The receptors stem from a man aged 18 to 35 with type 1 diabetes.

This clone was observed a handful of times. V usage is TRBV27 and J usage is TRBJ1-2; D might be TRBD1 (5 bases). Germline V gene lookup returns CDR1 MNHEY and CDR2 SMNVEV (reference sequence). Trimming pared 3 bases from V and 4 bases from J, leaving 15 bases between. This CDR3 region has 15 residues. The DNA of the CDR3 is TGTGCCAGCAGTTTGTCCCCGCAGGGAGGCTATGGCTACACCTTC. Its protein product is CASSLSPQGGYGYTF.

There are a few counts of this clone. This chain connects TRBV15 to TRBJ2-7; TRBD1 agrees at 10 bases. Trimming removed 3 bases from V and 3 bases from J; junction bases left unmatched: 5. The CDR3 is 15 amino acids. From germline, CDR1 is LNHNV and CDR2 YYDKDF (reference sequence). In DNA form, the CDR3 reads TGTGCCACCAGCAGTAGGACAGGGGGTATCTACGAGCAGTACTTC. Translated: CATSSRTGGIYEQYF.

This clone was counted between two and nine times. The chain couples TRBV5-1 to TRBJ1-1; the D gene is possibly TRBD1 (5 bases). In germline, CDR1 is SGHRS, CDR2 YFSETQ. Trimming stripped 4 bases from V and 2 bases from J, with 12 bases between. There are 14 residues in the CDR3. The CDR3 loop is CASSQATGNTEAFF. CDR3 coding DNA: TGCGCCAGCAGCCAAGCAACAGGCAACACTGAAGCTTTCTTT.